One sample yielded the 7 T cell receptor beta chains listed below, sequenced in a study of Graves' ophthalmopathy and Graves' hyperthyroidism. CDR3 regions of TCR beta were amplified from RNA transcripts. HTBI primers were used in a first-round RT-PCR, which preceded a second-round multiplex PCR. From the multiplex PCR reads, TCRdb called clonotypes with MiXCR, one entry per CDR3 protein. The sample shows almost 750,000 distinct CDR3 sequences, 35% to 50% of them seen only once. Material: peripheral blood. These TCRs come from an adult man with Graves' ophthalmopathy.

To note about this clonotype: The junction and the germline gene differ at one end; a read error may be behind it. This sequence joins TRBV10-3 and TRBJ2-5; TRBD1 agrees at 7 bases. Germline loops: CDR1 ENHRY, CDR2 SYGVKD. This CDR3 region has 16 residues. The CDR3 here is CASSEPSRQGWKTQYF. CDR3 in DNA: TGTGCCAGCAGTGAACCCTCCAGACAGGGTTGGAAGACCCAGTACTTC.

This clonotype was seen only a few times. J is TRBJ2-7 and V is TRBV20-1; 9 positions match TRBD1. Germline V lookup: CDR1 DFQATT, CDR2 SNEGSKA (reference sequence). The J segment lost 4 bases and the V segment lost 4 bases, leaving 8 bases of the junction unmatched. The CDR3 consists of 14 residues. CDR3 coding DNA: TGCAGTGCTACAAGGACAGGGGAGATGTACGAGCAGTACTTC. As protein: CSATRTGEMYEQYF.

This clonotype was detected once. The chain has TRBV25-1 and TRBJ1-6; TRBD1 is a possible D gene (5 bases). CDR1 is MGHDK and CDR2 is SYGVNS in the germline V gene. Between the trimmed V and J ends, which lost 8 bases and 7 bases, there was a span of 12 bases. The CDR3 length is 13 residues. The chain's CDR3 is CASLGARNSPLHF. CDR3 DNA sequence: TGTGCCAGCTTAGGGGCCAGGAATTCACCCCTCCACTTT. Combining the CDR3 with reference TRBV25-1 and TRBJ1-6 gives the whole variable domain EADIYQTPRYLVIGTGKKITLECSQTMGHDKMYWYQQDPGMELHLIHYSYGVNSTEKGDLSSESTVSRIRTEHFPLTLESARPSHTSQYLCASLGARNSPLHFGNGTRLTVT.

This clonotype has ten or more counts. The CDR3 sequence: CSVELEGGSTQYF. CDR3 nucleotides: TGCAGCGTTGAATTGGAGGGGGGCTCGACCCAGTACTTC. This chain links TRBV29-1 with TRBJ2-5; D might be TRBD1 or TRBD2, each matching 6 bases. The CDR3 extends over 13 amino acids. V lost 2 bases, J lost 7 bases, and 14 bases lay in between. Germline CDR1 SQVTM, CDR2 ANQGSEA.

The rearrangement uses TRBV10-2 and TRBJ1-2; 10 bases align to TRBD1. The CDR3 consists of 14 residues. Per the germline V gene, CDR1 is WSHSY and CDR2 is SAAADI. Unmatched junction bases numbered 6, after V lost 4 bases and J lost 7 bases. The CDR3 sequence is CASSGRQGASGYTF. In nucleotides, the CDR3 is TGCGCCAGCAGTGGGAGACAGGGGGCGTCTGGCTACACCTTC.

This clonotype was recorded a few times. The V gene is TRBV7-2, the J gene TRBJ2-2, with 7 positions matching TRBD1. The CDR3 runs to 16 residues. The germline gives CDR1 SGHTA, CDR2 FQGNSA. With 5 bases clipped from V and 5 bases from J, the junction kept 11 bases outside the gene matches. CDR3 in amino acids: CASSPIGTASTGELFF. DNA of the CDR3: TGTGCCAGCAGCCCGATCGGGACAGCGTCAACCGGGGAGCTGTTTTTT.

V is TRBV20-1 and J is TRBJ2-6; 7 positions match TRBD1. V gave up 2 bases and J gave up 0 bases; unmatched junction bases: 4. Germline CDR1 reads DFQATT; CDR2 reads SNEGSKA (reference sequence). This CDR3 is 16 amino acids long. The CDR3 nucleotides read TGCAGTGCTAGACTCCGACAGGGCTCTGGGGCCAACGTCCTGACTTTC. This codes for CSARLRQGSGANVLTF.